This T cell receptor beta chain was sequenced in a study of human T cells and chemical hapten exposure. Whole-study context: 2% DPC was applied to approximately 2 cm by approximately 2 cm of upper inner arm skin for sensitization.

Trimming removed 5 bases from V and 3 bases from J, with 9 bases in between. From germline, CDR1 is SGHRS and CDR2 YFSETQ. This CDR3 region has 12 residues. TCRdb re-called the RACE reads with MiXCR, one entry per CDR3 protein. This table has under 200,000 distinct CDR3 sequences, approximately 31% appearing once. Time point denoted: pre-sensitization, week 0. Sample treatment: therapeutic diphenylcyclopropenone sensitization with weekly scalp DPC. The TCR originated in a woman aged 25 to 39 with alopecia areata. Some clones in this sample may be carry-over from other donors' samples. The J gene is TRBJ2-7, the V gene TRBV5-1; D perhaps matches TRBD1 (5 bases). The sequencing here drew on whole blood, taken in connection with sensitization to the hapten diphenylcyclopropenone (DPC). The CDR3 nucleotides read TGCGCCAGCAGATTAGACAGCTACGAGCAGTACTTC. Protein product: CASRLDSYEQYF.